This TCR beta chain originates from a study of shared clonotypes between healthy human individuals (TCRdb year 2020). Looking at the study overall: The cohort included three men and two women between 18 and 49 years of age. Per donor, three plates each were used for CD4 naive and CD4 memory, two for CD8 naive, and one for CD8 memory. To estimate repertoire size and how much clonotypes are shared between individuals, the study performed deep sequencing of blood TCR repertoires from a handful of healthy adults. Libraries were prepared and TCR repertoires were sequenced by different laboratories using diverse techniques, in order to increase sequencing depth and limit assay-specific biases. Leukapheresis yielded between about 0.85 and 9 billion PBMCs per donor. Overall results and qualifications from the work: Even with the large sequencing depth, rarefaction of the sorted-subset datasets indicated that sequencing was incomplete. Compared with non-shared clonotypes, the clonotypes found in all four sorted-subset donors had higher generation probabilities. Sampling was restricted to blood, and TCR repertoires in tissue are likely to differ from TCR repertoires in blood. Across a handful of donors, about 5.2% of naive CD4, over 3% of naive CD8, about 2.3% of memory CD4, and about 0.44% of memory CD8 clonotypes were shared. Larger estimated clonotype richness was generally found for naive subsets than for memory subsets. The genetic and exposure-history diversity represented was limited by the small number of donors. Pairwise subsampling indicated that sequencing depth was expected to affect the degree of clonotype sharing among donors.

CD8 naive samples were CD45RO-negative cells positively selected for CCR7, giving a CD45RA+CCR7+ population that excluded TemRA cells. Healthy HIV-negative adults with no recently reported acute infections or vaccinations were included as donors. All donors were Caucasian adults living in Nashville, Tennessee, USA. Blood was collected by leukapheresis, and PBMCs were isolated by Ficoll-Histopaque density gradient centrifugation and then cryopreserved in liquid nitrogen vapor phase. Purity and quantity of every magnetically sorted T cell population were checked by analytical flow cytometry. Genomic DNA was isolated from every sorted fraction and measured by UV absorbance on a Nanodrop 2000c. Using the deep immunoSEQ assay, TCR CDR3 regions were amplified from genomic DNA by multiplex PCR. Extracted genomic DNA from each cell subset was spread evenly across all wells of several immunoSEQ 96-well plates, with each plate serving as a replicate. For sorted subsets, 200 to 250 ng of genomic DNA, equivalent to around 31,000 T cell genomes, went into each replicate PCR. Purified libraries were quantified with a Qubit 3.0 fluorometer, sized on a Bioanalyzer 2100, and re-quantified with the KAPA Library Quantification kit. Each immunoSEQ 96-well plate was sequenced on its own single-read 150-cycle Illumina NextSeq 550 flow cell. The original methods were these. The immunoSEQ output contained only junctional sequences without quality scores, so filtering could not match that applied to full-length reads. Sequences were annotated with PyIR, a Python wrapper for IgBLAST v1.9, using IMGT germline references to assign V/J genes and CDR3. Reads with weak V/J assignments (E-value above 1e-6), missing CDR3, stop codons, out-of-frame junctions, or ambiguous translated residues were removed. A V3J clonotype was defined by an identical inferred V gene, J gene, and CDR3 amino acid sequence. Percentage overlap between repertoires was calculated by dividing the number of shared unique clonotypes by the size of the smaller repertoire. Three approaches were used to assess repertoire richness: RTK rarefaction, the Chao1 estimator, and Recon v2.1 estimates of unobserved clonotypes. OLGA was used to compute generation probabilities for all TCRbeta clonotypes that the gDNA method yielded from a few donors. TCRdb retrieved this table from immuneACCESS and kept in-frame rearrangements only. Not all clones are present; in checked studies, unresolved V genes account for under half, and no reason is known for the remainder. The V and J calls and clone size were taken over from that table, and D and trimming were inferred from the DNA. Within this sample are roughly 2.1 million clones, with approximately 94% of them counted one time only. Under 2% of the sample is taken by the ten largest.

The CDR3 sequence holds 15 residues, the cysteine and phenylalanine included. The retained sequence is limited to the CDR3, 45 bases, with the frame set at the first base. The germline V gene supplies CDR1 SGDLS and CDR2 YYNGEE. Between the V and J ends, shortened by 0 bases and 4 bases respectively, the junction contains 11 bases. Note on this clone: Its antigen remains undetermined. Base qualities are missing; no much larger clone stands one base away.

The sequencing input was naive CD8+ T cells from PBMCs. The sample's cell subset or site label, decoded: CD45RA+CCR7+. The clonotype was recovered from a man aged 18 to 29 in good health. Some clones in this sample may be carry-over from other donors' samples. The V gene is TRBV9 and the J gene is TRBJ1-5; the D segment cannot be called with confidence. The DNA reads TGTGCCAGCAGCGTAGGTCCGGCAGCAAATCAGCCCCAGCATTTT. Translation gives CASSVGPAANQPQHF.